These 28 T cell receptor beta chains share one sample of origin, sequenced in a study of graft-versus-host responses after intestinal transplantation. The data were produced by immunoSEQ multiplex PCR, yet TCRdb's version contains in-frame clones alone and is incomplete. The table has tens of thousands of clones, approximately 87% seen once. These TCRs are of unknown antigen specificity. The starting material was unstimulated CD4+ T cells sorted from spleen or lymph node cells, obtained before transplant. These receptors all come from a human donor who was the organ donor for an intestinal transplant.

CDR3 residues: CASSVGRQGLGYGNTIYF. The DNA of the CDR3 is TGTGCCAGCAGCGTAGGGAGACAGGGGCTGGGATACGGAAACACCATATATTTT. The gene calls are TRBV9 and TRBJ1-3; TRBD1 aligns across 8 bases. CDR3 size: 18 residues. Germline trimming cut 0 bases from V and 4 bases from J; bases unmatched to any gene: 12. Germline lookup yields CDR1 SGDLS and CDR2 YYNGEE.

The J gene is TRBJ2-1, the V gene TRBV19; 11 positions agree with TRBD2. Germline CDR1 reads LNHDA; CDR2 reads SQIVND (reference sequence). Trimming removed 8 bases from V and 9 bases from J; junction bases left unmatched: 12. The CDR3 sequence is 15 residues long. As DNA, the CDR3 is TGTGCCAGTCGAGGGTGGCTAGCGGGGGGTGGTGAGCAGTTCTTC. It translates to CASRGWLAGGGEQFF. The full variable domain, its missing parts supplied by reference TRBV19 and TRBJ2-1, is DGGITQSPKYLFRKEGQNVTLSCEQNLNHDAMYWYRQDPGQGLRLIYYSQIVNDFQKGDIAEGYSVSREKKESFPLTVTSAQKNPTAFYLCASRGWLAGGGEQFFGPGTRLTVL.

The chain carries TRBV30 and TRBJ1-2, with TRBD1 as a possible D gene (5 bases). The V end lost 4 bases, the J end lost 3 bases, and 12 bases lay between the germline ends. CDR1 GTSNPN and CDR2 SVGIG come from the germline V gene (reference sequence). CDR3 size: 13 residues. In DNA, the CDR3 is TGTGCCTGGATTGGGGGAGGGGACTATGGCTACACCTTC. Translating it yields CAWIGGGDYGYTF.

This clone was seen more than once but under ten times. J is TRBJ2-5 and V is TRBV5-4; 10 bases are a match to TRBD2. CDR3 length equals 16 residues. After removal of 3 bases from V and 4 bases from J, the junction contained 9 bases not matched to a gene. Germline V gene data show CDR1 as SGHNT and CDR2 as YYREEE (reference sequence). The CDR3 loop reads CASSSKKAGGSETQYF. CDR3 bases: TGTGCCAGCAGCTCGAAGAAAGCGGGGGGGTCAGAGACCCAGTACTTC.

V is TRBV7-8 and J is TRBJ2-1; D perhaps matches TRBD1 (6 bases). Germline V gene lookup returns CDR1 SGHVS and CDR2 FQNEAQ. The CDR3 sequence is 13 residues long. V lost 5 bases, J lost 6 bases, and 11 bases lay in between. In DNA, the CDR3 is TGTGCCAGCAGCGGGCAACAGGGCAATGAGCAGTTCTTC. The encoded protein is CASSGQQGNEQFF. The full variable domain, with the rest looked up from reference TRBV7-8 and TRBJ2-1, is GAGVSQSPRYKVAKRGQDVALRCDPISGHVSLFWYQQALGQGPEFLTYFQNEAQLDKSGLPSDRFFAERPEGSVSTLKIQRTQQEDSAVYLCASSGQQGNEQFFGPGTRLTVL.

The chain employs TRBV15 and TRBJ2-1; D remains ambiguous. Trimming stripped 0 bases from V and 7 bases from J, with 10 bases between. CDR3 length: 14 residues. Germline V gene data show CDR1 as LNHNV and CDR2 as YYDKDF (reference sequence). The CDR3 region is CATSRDIVWNEQFF. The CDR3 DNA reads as TGTGCCACCAGCAGAGATATAGTATGGAATGAGCAGTTCTTC.

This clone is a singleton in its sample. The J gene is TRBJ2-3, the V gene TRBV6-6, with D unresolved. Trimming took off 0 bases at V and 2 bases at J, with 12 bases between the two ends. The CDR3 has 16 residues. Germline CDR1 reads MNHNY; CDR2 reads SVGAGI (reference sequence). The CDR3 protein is CASSYSRTETTDTQYF. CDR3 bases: TGTGCCAGCAGTTACTCGAGAACAGAAACCACAGATACGCAGTATTTT.

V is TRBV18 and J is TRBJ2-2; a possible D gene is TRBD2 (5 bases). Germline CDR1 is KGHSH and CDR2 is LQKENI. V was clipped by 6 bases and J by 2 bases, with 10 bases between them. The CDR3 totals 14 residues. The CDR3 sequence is CASSPGLNTGELFF. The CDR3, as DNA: TGTGCCAGCTCCCCCGGACTTAACACCGGGGAGCTGTTTTTT.

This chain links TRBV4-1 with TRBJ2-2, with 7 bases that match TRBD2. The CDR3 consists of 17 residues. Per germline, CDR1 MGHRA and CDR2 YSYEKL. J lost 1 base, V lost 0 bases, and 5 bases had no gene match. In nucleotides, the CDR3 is TGCGCCAGCAGCCAAGATTCGGGGAGGGTGAACACCGGGGAGCTGTTTTTT. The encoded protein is CASSQDSGRVNTGELFF.

The CDR3 loop is CASSTGARGFGYTF. The DNA for the CDR3 is TGTGCCAGTAGCACAGGGGCGAGGGGGTTTGGCTACACCTTC. The chain combines TRBV19 with TRBJ1-2; 7 nucleotides line up with TRBD1. The CDR3 is 14 amino acids. Germline CDR1 is LNHDA and CDR2 is SQIVND (reference sequence). V lost 6 bases and J lost 7; bases outside the gene matches: 11.

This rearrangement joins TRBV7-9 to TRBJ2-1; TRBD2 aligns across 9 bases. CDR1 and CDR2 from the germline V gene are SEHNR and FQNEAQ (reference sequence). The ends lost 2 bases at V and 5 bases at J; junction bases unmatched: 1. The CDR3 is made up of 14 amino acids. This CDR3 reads CASSLKRGDNEQFF. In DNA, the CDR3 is TGTGCCAGCAGCTTAAAGCGGGGGGACAATGAGCAGTTCTTC. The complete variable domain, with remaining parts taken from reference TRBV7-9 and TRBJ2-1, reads DTGVSQNPRHKITKRGQNVTFRCDPISEHNRLYWYRQTLGQGPEFLTYFQNEAQLEKSRLLSDRFSAERPKGSFSTLEIQRTEQGDSAMYLCASSLKRGDNEQFFGPGTRLTVL.

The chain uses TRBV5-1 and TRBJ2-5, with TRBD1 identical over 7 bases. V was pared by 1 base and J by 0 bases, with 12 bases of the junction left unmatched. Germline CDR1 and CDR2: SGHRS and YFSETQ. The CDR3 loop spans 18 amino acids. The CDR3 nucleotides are TGCGCCAGCAGCTTGTTGCAGGGGGAGATCCAGTACCAAGAGACCCAGTACTTC. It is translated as CASSLLQGEIQYQETQYF.

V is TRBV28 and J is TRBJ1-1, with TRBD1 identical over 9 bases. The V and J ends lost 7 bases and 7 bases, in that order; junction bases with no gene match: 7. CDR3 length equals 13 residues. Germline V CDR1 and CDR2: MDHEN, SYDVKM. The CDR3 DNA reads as TGTGCCAGCAAATTGGACAGGGGCTTTGAAGCTTTCTTT. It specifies CASKLDRGFEAFF.

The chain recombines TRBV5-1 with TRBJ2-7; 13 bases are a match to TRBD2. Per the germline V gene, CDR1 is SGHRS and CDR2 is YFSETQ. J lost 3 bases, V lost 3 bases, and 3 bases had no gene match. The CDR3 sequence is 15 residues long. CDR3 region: CASSSGLAGYYEQYV. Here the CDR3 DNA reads TGCGCCAGCAGCTCGGGACTAGCGGGGTACTACGAGCAGTACGTC.

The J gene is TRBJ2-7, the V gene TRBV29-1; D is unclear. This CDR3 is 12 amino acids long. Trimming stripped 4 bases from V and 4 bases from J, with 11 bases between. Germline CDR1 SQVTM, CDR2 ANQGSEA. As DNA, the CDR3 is TGCAGCGTTGGGGCAGAAAATTACGAGCAGTACGTC. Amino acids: CSVGAENYEQYV.

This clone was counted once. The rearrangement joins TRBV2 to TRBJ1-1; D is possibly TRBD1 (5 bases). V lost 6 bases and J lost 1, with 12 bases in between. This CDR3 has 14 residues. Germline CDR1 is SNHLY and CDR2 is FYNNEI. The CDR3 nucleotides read TGTGCCAGCAGGCGGGACTCTAGGAACACTGAAGCTTTCTTT. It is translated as CASRRDSRNTEAFF.

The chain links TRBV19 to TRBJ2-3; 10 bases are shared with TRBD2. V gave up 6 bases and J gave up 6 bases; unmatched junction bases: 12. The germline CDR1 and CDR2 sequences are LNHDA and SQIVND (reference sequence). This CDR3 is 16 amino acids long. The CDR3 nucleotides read TGTGCCAGTAGGATAATAGCGGGGGGAAAATTGGATACGCAGTATTTT. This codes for CASRIIAGGKLDTQYF.

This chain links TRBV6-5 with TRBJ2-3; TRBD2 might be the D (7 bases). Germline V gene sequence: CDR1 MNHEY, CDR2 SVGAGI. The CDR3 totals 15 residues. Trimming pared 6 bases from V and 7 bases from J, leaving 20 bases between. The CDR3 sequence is CASSPRGGGLHTQYF. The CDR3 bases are TGTGCCAGCAGCCCGCGGGGCGGGGGCCTGCATACGCAGTATTTT.

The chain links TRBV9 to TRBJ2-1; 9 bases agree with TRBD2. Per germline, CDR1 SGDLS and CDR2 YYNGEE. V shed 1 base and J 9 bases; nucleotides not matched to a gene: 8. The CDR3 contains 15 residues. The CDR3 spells CASSVMVAGDLEQFF. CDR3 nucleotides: TGTGCCAGCAGCGTAATGGTAGCGGGGGATCTTGAGCAGTTCTTC.

The CDR3 protein is CATSKGGQENEKLFF. CDR3 nucleotide sequence: TGTGCCACCAGTAAAGGAGGACAGGAAAATGAAAAACTGTTTTTT. The chain uses TRBV15 and TRBJ1-4; 7 nucleotides line up with TRBD1. CDR1 and CDR2 from the germline V gene are LNHNV and YYDKDF (reference sequence). This CDR3 comprises 15 residues. V gave up 6 bases and J gave up 5 bases; unmatched junction bases: 9.

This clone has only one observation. The CDR3: CASSFGLAGAEETQYF. The CDR3 bases are TGCGCCAGCAGCTTCGGACTAGCGGGGGCCGAAGAGACCCAGTACTTC. V usage is TRBV5-1 and J usage is TRBJ2-5; TRBD2 matches at 13 bases. The ends lost 2 bases at V and 3 bases at J; junction bases unmatched: 4. Germline-derived CDR1 and CDR2 are SGHRS and YFSETQ. The CDR3 spans 16 residues.

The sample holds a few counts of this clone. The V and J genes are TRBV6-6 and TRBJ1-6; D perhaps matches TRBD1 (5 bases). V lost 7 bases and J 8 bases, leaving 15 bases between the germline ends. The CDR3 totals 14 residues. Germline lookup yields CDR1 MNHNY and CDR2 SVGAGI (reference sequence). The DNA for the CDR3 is TGTGCCAGCACCTTCGGGGGATGGGATTCACCCCTCCACTTT. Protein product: CASTFGGWDSPLHF.

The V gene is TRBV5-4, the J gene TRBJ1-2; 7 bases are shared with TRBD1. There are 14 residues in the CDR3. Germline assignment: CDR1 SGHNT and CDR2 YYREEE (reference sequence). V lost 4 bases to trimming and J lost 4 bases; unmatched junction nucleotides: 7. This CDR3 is CASSNPTGSYGYTF. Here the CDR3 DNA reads TGTGCCAGCAGCAATCCGACAGGGAGCTATGGCTACACCTTC.

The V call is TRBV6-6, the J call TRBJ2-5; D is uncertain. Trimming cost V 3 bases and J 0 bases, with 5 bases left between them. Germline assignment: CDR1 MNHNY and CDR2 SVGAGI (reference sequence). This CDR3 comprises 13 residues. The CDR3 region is CASSYLYQETQYF. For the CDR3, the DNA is TGTGCCAGCAGTTATCTGTACCAAGAGACCCAGTACTTC.

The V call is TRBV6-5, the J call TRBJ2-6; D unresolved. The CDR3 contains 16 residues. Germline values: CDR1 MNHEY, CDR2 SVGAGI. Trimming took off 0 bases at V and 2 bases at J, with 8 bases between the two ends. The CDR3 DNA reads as TGTGCCAGCAGTTACTCACGAGGAACTGGGGCCAACGTCCTGACTTTC. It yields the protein CASSYSRGTGANVLTF.

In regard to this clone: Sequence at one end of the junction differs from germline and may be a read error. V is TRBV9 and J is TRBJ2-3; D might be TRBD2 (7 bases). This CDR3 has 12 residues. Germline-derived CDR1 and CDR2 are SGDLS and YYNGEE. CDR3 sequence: CASSVVGRGDSW. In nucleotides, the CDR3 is TGTGCCAGCAGCGTAGTGGGGAGGGGGGACTCCTGG.

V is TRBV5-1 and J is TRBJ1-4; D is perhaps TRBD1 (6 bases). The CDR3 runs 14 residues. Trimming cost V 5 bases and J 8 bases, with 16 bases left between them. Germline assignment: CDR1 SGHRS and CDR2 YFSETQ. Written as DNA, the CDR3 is TGCGCCAGCAGTGCAGGACAGACGGGAGAAAAACTGTTTTTT. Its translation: CASSAGQTGEKLFF. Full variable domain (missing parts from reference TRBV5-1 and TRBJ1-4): KAGVTQTPRYLIKTRGQQVTLSCSPISGHRSVSWYQQTPGQGLQFLFEYFSETQRNKGNFPGRFSGRQFSNSRSEMNVSTLELGDSALYLCASSAGQTGEKLFFGSGTQLSVL.

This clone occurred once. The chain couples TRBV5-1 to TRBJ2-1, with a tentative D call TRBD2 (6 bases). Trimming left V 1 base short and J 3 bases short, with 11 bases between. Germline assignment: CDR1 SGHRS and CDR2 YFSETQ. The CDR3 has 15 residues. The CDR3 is CASSLSPGDYNEQFF. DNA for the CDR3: TGCGCCAGCAGCTTGAGTCCGGGGGACTACAATGAGCAGTTCTTC.